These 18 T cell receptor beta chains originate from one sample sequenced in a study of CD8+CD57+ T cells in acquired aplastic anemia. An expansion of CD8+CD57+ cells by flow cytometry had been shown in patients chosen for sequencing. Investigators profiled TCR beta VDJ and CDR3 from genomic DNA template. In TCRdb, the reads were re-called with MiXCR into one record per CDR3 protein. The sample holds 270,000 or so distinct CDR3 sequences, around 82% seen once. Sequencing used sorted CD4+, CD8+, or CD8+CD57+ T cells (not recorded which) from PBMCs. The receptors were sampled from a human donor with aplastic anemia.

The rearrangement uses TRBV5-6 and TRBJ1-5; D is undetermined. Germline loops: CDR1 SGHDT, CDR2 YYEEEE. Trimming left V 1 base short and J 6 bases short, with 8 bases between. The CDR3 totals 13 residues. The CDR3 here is CASSLTETQPQHF. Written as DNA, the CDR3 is TGTGCCAGCAGCTTGACAGAGACTCAGCCCCAGCATTTT.

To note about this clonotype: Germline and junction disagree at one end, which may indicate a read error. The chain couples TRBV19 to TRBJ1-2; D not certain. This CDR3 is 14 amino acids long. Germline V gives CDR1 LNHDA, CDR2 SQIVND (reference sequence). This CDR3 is CASSTVRGIEGYAF. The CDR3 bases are TGTGCCAGTAGTACTGTTAGAGGCATAGAGGGCTACGCCTTC.

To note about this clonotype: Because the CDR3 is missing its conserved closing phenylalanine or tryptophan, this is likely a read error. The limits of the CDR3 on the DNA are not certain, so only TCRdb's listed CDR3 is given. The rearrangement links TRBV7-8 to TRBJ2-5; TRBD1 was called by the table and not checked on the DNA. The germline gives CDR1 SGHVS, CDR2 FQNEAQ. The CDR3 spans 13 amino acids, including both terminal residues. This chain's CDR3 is CASSLHSDGTDHS.

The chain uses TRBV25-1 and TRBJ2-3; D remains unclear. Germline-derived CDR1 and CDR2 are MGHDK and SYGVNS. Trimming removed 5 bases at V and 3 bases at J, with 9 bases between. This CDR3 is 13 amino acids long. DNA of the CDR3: TGTGCCAGCAGTTATACAGCAACAGATACGCAGTATTTT. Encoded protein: CASSYTATDTQYF.

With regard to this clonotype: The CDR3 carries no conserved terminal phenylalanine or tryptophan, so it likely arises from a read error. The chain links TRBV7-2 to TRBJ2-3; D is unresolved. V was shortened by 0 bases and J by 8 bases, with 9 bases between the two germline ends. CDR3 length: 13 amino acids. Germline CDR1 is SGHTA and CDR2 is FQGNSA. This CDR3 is CASSLAPRATQYY. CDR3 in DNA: TGTGCCAGCAGCTTAGCCCCCAGAGCTACGCAGTATTAT.

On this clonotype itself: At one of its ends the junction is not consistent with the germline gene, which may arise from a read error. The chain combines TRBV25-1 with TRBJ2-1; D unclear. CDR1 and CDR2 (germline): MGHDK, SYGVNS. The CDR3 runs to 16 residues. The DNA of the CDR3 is TGCGCCAGCAGCCCCAGCCCACACGGAGACTACAATGAGCAGTTCTTC. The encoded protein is CASSPSPHGDYNEQFF.

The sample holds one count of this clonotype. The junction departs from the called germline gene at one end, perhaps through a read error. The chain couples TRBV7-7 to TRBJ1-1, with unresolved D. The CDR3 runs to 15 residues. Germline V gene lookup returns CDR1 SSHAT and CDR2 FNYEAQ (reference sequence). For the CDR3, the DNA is TGTGCTAGCAGCTTAGACCCGAGGGAGGACCAGTTCTTCTTCTTT. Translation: CASSLDPREDQFFFF.

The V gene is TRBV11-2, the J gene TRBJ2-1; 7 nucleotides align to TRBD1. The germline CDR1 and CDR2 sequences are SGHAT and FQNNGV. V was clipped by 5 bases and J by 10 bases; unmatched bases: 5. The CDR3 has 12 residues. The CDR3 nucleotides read TGTGCCAGCAGCCCCCAACAGGGGGAGCAGTTCTTC. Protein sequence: CASSPQQGEQFF.

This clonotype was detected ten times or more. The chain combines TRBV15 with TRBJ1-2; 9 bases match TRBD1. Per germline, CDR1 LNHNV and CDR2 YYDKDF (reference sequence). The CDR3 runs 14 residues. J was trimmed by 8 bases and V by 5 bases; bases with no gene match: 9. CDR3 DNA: TGTGCCACCAGCCGAGGGGGGACAGGGCAGGGCTACACCTTC. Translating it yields CATSRGGTGQGYTF.

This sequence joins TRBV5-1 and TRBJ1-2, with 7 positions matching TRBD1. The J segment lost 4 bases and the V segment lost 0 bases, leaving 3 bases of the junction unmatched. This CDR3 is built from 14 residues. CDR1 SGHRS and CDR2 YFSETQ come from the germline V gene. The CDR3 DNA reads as TGCGCCAGCAGCTTGGAGAGACAGGGCTATGGCTACACCTTC. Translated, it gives CASSLERQGYGYTF.

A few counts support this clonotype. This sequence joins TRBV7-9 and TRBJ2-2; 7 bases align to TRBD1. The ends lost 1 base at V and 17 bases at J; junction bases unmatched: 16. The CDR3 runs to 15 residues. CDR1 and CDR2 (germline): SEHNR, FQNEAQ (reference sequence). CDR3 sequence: CASSLGQGNYGYTFF. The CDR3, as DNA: TGTGCCAGCAGCTTAGGACAGGGCAACTATGGCTACACCTTTTTT. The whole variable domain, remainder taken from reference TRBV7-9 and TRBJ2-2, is DTGVSQNPRHKITKRGQNVTFRCDPISEHNRLYWYRQTLGQGPEFLTYFQNEAQLEKSRLLSDRFSAERPKGSFSTLEIQRTEQGDSAMYLCASSLGQGNYGYTFFGEGSRLTVL.

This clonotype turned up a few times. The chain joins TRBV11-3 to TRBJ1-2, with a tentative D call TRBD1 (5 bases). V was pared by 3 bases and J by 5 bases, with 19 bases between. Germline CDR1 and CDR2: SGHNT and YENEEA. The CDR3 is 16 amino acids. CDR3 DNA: TGTGCCAGCAGCTTGGAGCTGGCAGGGCTCGTATATGGCTACACCTTC. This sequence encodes CASSLELAGLVYGYTF.

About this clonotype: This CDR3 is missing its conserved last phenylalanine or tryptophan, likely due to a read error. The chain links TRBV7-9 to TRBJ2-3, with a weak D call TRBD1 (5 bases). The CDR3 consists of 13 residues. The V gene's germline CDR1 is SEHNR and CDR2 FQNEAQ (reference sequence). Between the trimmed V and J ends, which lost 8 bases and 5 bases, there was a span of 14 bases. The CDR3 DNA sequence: TGTGCCAGCGGGGCGACGGGCAGAGATACGCAGTATTGT. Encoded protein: CASGATGRDTQYC.

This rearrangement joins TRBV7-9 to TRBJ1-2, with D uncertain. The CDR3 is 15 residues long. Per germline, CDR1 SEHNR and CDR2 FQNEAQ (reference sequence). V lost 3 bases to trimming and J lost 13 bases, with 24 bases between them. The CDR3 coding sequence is TGTGCCAGCAGCTTGGTACCCGGGGAGCAGTATGTTGGCACCTTC. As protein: CASSLVPGEQYVGTF.

The CDR3: CASRSRGGVPQEQYF. CDR3 nucleotides: TGTGCCAGCAGGTCTAGAGGGGGCGTGCCGCAGGAGCAGTACTTC. V and J are TRBV7-9 and TRBJ2-7; 7 bases map to TRBD1. This CDR3 spans 15 amino acids. The V gene end was trimmed by 6 bases and the J gene end by 7 bases; junction bases not matched to a gene: 15. CDR1 and CDR2 from the germline V gene are SEHNR and FQNEAQ (reference sequence).

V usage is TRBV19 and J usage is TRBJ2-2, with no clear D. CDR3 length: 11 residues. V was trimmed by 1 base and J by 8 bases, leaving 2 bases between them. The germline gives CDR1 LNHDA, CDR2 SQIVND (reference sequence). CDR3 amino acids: CASSIAGELFF. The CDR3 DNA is TGTGCCAGTAGTATAGCGGGGGAGCTGTTTTTT.

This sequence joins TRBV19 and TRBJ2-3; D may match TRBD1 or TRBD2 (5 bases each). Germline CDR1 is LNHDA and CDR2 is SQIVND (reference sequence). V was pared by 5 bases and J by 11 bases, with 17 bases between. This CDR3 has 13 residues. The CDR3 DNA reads TGTGCCAGTAGTCCGGGACCAACCTACGAGCAGTATTTT. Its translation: CASSPGPTYEQYF. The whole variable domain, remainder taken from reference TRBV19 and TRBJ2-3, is DGGITQSPKYLFRKEGQNVTLSCEQNLNHDAMYWYRQDPGQGLRLIYYSQIVNDFQKGDIAEGYSVSREKKESFPLTVTSAQKNPTAFYLCASSPGPTYEQYFGPGTRLTVL.

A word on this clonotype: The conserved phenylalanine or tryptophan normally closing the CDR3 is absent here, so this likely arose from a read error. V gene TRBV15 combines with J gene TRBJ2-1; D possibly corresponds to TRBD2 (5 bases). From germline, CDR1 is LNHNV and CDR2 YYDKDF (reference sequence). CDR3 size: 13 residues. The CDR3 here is CASSNGSIHEQFS. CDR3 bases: TGTGCCAGCAGCAATGGGAGCATCCATGAGCAGTTCAGC.